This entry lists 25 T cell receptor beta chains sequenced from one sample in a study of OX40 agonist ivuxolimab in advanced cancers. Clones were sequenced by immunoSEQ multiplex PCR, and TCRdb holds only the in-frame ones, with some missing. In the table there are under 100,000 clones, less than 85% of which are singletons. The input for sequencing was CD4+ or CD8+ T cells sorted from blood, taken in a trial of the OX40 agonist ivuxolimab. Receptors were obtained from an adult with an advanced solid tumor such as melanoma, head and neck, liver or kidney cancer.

The CDR3: CASSLGQVQPQHF. Written as DNA, the CDR3 is TGTGCCAGCAGCTTGGGTCAGGTGCAGCCCCAGCATTTT. The rearrangement joins TRBV11-2 to TRBJ1-5, with D uncertain. Trimming pared 3 bases from V and 7 bases from J, leaving 10 bases between. Germline V gene data show CDR1 as SGHAT and CDR2 as FQNNGV. The CDR3 is 13 residues long. Looking up the rest from reference TRBV11-2 and TRBJ1-5 gives the full variable domain: EAGVAQSPRYKIIEKRQSVAFWCNPISGHATLYWYQQILGQGPKLLIQFQNNGVVDDSQLPKDRFSAERLKGVDSTLKIQPAKLEDSAVYLCASSLGQVQPQHFGDGTRLSIL.

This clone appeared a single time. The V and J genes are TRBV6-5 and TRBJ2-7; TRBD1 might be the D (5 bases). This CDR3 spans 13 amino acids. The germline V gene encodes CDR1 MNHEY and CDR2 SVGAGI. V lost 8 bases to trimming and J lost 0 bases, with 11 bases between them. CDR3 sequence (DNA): TGTGCCAGCGGGGCGGCCCCCTCCTACGAGCAGTACTTC. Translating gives CASGAAPSYEQYF.

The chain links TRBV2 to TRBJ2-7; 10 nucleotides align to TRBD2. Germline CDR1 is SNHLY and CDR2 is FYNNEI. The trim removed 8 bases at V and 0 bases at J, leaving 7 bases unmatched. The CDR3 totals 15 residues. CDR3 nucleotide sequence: TGTGCCAGCGAACAAGCGGGAGGGCCCTCCTACGAGCAGTACTTC. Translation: CASEQAGGPSYEQYF.

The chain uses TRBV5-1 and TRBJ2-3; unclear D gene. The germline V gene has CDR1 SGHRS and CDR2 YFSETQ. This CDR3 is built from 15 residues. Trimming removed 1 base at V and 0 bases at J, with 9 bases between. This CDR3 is CASSLSGPSTDTQYF. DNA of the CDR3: TGCGCCAGCAGCTTGTCCGGCCCTAGCACAGATACGCAGTATTTT.

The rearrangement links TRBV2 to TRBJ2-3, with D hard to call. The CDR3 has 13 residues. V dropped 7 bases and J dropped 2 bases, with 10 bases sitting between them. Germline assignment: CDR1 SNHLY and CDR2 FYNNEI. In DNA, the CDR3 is TGTGCCAGCAACCCCCCTTACACAGATACGCAGTATTTT. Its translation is CASNPPYTDTQYF.

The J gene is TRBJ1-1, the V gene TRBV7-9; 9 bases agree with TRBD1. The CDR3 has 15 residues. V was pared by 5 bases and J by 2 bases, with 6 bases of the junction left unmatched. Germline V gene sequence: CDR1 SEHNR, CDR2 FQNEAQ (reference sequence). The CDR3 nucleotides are TGTGCCAGCAGCCCCGGGACAGGGCTAAACACTGAAGCTTTCTTT. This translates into CASSPGTGLNTEAFF.

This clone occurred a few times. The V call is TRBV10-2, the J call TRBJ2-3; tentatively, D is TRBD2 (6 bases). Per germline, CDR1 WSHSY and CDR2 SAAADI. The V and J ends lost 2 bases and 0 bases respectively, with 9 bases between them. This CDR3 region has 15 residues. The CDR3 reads CASSERESSTDTQYF. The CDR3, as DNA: TGCGCCAGCAGTGAGCGGGAGTCAAGCACAGATACGCAGTATTTT.

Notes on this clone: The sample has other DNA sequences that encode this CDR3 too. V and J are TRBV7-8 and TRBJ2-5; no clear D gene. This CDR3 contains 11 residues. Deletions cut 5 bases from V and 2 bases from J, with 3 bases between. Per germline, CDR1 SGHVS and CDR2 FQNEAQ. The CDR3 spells CASSRQETQYF. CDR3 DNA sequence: TGTGCCAGCAGCCGGCAAGAGACCCAGTACTTC.

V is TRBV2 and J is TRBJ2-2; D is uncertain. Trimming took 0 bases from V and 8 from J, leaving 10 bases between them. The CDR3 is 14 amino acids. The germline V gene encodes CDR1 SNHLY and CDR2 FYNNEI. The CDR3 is CASSEAGFQGELFF. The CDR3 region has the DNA TGTGCCAGCAGTGAAGCCGGCTTCCAGGGGGAGCTGTTTTTT.

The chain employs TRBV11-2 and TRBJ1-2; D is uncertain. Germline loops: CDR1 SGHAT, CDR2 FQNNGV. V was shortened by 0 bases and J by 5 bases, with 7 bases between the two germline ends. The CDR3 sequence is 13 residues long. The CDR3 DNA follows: TGTGCCAGCAGCTTAGATACGGGTTATGGCTACACCTTC. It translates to CASSLDTGYGYTF.

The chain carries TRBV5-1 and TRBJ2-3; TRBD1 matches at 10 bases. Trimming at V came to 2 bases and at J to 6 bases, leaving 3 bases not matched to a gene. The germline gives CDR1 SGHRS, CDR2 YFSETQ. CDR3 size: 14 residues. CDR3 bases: TGCGCCAGCAGCTTTGACAGGGGGCCTGATACGCAGTATTTT. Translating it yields CASSFDRGPDTQYF.

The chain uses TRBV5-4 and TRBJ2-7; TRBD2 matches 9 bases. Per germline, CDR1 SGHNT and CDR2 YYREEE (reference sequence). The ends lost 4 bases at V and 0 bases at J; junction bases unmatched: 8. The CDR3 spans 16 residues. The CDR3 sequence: CASSNLKTSGSYEQYF. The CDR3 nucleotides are TGTGCCAGCAGCAATTTAAAGACTAGCGGCTCCTACGAGCAGTACTTC. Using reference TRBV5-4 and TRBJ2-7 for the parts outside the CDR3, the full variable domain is ETGVTQSPTHLIKTRGQQVTLRCSSQSGHNTVSWYQQALGQGPQFIFQYYREEENGRGNFPPRFSGLQFPNYSSELNVNALELDDSALYLCASSNLKTSGSYEQYFGPGTRLTVT.

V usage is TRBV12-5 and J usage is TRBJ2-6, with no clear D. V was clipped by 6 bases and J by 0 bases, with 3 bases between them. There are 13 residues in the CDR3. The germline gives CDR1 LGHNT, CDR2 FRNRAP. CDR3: CASGASGANVLTF. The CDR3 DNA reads TGTGCTAGTGGGGCCTCTGGGGCCAACGTCCTGACTTTC.

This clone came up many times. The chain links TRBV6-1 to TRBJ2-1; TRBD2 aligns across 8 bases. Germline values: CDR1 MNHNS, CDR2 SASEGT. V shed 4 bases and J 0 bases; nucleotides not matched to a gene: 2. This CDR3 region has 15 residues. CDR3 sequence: CASSGGLDSYNEQFF. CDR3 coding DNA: TGTGCCAGCAGTGGGGGACTAGACTCCTACAATGAGCAGTTCTTC.

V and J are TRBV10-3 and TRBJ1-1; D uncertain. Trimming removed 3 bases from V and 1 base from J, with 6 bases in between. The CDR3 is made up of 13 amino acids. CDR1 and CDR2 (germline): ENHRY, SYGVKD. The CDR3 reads CAISDGGNTEAFF. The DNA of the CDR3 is TGTGCCATCAGTGATGGAGGGAACACTGAAGCTTTCTTT.

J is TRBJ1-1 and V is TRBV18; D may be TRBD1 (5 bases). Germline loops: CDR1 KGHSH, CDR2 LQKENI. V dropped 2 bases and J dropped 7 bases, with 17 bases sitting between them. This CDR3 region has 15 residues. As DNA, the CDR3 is TGTGCCAGCTCACCATCAAACAGGCCCTCCCTTGAAGCTTTCTTT. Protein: CASSPSNRPSLEAFF.

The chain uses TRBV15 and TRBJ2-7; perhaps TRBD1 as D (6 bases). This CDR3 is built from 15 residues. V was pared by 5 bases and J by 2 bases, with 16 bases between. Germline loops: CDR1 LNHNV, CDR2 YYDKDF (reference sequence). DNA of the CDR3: TGTGCCACCAGCGGAGGTTGGACAGTGACCTACGAGCAGTACTTC. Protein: CATSGGWTVTYEQYF. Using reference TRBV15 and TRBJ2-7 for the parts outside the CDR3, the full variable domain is DAMVIQNPRYQVTQFGKPVTLSCSQTLNHNVMYWYQQKSSQAPKLLFHYYDKDFNNEADTPDNFQSRRPNTSFCFLDIRSPGLGDTAMYLCATSGGWTVTYEQYFGPGTRLTVT.

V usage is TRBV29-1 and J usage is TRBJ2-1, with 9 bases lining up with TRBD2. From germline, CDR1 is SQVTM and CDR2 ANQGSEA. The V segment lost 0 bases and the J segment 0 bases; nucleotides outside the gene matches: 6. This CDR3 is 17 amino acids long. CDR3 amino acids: CSVEERASGVSYNEQFF. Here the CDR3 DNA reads TGCAGCGTTGAAGAAAGGGCTAGCGGGGTCTCCTACAATGAGCAGTTCTTC.

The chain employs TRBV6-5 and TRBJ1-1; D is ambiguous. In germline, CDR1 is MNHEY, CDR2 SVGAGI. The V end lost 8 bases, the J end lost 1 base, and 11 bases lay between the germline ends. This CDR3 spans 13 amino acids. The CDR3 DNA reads TGTGCCAGCTCCCTTCTGGAGAACACTGAAGCTTTCTTT. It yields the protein CASSLLENTEAFF.

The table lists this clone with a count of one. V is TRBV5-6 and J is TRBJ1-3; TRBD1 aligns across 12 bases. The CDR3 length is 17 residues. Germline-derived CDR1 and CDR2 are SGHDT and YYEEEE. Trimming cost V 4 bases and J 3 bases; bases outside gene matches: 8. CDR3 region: CASSPRDRGPLGNTIYF. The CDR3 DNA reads TGTGCCAGCAGCCCCAGGGACAGGGGGCCGCTTGGAAACACCATATATTTT. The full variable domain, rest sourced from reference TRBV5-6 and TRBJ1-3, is DAGVTQSPTHLIKTRGQQVTLRCSPKSGHDTVSWYQQALGQGPQFIFQYYEEEERQRGNFPDRFSGHQFPNYSSELNVNALLLGDSALYLCASSPRDRGPLGNTIYFGEGSWLTVV.

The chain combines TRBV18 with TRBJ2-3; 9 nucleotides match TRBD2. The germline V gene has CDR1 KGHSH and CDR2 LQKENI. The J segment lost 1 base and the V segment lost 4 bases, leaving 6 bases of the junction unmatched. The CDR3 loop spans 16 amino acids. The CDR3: CASSQVAGARTDTQYF. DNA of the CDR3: TGTGCCAGCTCACAGGTAGCGGGGGCCCGCACAGATACGCAGTATTTT.

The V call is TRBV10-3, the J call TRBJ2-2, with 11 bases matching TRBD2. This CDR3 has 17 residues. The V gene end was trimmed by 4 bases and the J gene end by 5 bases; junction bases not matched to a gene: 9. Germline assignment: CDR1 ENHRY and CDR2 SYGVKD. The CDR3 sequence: CAISGPTSGTRTGELFF. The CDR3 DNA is TGTGCCATCAGTGGACCGACTAGCGGGACACGTACCGGGGAGCTGTTTTTT.

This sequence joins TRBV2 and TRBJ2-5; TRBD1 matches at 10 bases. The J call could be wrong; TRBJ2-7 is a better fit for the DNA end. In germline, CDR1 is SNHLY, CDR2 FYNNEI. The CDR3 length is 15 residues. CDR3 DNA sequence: TGTGCCAGCAGGGGTGACAGGGGGCAATCCTACGAGCAGTACTTC. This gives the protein CASRGDRGQSYEQYF.

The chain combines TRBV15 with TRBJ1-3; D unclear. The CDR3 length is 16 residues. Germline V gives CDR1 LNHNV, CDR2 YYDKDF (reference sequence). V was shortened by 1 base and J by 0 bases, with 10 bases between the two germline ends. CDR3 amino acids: CATSRVGPVSGNTIYF. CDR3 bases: TGTGCCACCAGCAGAGTAGGGCCGGTCTCTGGAAACACCATATATTTT.

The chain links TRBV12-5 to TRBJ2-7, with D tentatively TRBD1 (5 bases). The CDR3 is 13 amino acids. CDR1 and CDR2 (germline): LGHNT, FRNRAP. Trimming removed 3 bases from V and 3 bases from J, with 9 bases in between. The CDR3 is CASGFGQGYEQYF. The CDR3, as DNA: TGTGCTAGTGGTTTTGGGCAGGGCTACGAGCAGTACTTC.